This TCR beta chain is drawn from a study of T cells after yellow fever vaccination. Study-wide results and caveats: Contamination by abundant bulk-population clonotypes could be present in FACS-sorted repertoires. Most primary-vaccination clones recurred post-booster (around 95% CD4, roughly 91% CD8). Weaker, the secondary response peaked sooner, at day 5 versus 15. Overlap between CD4 and CD8 compartments was detected for a small share of clonotypes.

The sample holds many counts of this clonotype. Its antigen is as yet unknown. TCRdb ran MiXCR on the 5' RACE reads and lists one entry per CDR3 protein. The sample has 350,000 to 450,000 distinct CDR3 sequences, 6.2% seen once. Germline loops: CDR1 SGHTA, CDR2 FQGNSA. Trimming removed 2 bases from V and 6 bases from J, with 9 bases in between. This CDR3 has 13 amino acids. The V call is TRBV7-2, the J call TRBJ2-3; D remains ambiguous. The input for sequencing was PBMCs, taken 5 days after the yellow fever booster vaccination. This receptor was identified in a man aged 25 to 40 who received the YFV17D yellow fever vaccine. The CDR3 is CASSLTIGDTQYF. In DNA, the CDR3 is TGTGCCAGCAGCTTAACAATCGGGGATACGCAGTATTTT.